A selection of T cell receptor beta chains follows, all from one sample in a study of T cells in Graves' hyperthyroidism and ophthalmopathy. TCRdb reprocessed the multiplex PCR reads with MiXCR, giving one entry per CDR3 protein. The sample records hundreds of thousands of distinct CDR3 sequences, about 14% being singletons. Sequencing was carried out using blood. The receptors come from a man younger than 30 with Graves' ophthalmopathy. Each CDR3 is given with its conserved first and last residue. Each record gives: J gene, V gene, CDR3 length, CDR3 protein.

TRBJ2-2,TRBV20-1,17,CSARIAGRSMGTGELFF
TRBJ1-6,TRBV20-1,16,CSARDNSGTGSSPLHF
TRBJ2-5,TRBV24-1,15,CATSDLNPSGETQYF
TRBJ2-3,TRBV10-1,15,CASSPRQAATDTQYF
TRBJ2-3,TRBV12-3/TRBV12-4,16,CASSFVDRISTDTQYF
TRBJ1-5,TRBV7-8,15,CASSLGRTGNQPQHF
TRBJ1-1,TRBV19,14,CASFVRGAYTEAFF
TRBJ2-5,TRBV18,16,CASSPSRKGGAETQYF
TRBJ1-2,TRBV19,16,CASSDGQGPINYGYTF
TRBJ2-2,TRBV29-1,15,CSVRRLAENTGELFF
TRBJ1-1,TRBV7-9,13,CASSNSGRTEAFF
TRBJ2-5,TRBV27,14,CASRLAGVEETQYF
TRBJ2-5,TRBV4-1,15,CASSQTLGGGETQYF
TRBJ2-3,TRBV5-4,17,CASSVGTSGGTADTQYF
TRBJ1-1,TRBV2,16,CARHRKVSQMNTEAFF
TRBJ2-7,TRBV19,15,CASSGTGGARYEQYF
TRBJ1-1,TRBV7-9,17,CASSSIWTGMANTEAFF
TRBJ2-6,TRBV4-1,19,CASSQPSAKRTSGANVLTF
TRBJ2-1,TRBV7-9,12,CASSLLVYEQFF
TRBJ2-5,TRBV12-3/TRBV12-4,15,CASSLTSGGQETQYF
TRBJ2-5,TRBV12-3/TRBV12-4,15,CASSFARGGRETQYF
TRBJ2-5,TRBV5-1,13,CASSLTGGETQYF
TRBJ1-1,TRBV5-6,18,CASSGGRPNTGFNTEAFF
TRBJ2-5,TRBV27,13,CASKTGHQETQYF
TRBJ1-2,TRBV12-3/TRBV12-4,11,CASSRFGGYTF
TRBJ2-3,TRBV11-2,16,CASSFLPGPQGDTQYF
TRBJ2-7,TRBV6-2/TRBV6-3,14,CASSTTGTSYEQYF
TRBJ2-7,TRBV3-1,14,CASSFRQGPSEQYF
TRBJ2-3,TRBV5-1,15,CASSPGLAGADTQYF
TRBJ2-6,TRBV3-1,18,CASSQSGRGNSGANVLTF
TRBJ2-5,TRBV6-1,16,CASSGGTSGFKETQYF
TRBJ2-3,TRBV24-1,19,CATSDRDRGELRYTDTQYF
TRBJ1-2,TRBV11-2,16,CASSLALADRVYGYTF
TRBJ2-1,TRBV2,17,CATSDYRGAHQNNEQFF
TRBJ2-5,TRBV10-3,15,CAISEQGSYQETQYF
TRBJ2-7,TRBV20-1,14,CSARGTLVSYEQYF
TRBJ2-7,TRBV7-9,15,CASSLATLGGNEQYF
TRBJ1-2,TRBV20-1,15,CSARDLGTGDSGYTF
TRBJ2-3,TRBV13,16,CASSPPSGGWRDTQYF
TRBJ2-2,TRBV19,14,CASNGDLYTGELFF
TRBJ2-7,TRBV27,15,CASSLSRAGAGEQYF
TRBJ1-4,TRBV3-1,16,CASSQGLSVPGEKLFF